A selection of T cell receptor beta chains follows, all from one sample in a study of blood T cell repertoires in COVID-19. Assay: immunoSEQ multiplex PCR; the TCRdb copy retains only in-frame clones and omits some. The sample includes about 80,000 clones, about nine tenths seen only once; the top ten take 5.5% to 7.5%. The material sequenced was peripheral blood. Receptors originate from a woman of 80 years or more with acute or convalescent COVID-19. Both conserved end residues are part of each CDR3. Clone size is not always given. Where it is, it says once, few, many or a class for expanded clones.

CDR3 | V | size | J
CASRQDLNSPLHF | TRBV6-5 | - | TRBJ1-6
CASWDLRFYGYTF | TRBV2 | - | TRBJ1-2
CASSLAGGYGYTF | TRBV11-3 | - | TRBJ1-2
CASSITLAGSTDTQYF | TRBV19 | - | TRBJ2-3
CASSLGQPANNGYTF | TRBV5-1 | once | TRBJ1-2
CASTPLRGSDTEAFF | TRBV18 | - | TRBJ1-1
CASSLTDNSPLHF | TRBV5-1 | - | TRBJ1-6
CASSLVQRDNNEQFF | TRBV5-4 | - | TRBJ2-1
CATSRQTQKEIYGYTF | TRBV15 | - | TRBJ1-2
CASSFGLGTDTQYF | TRBV6-2/TRBV6-3 | - | TRBJ2-3
CATPPMAGVGYEQYF | TRBV24-1 | - | TRBJ2-7
CASSVGQGADTQYF | TRBV10-1 | - | TRBJ2-3
CASSLNPAGEQYF | TRBV7-2 | once | TRBJ2-7
CASSEKPLYGYTF | TRBV10-2 | - | TRBJ1-2
CASSLGAGDQETQYF | TRBV7-9 | - | TRBJ2-5
CASSEEPISTEQFF | TRBV6-4 | - | TRBJ2-1
CASSAGRDRGRMVAFF | TRBV7-8 | few | TRBJ1-1
CASRRDRNSYEQYF | TRBV2 | - | TRBJ2-7
CASSLGQGAYEKLFF | TRBV5-4 | - | TRBJ1-4
CASNGDRSEKLFF | TRBV19 | - | TRBJ1-4